Following are 30 T cell receptor beta chains from one sample sequenced in a study of blood T cells in healthy people across ages. The second PCR ran roughly 6 to 12 cycles with a sample-barcoded 5' primer and J-beta primers. MiXCR, run by TCRdb on the 5' RACE reads, gives a single entry per CDR3 protein. The profile shows about 800,000 distinct CDR3 sequences, over 45% of them singletons. Sequenced: blood. The receptors stem from a man younger than 45 in good health.

V usage is TRBV25-1 and J usage is TRBJ1-2, with D possibly TRBD1 on 5 matching bases. The CDR3 is 11 amino acids. Looked up from germline, CDR1 is MGHDK and CDR2 is SYGVNS. Between the trimmed V and J ends, which lost 7 bases and 4 bases, there was a span of 7 bases. CDR3 in amino acids: CASKDSYGYTF. CDR3 bases: TGTGCCAGCAAAGACAGCTATGGCTACACCTTC.

The rearrangement uses TRBV7-2 and TRBJ1-2, with 7 bases matching TRBD1. The CDR3 is made up of 15 amino acids. CDR1 SGHTA and CDR2 FQGNSA come from the germline V gene. V shed 1 base, J shed 2 bases, and the junction held 4 bases outside the gene matches. The DNA for the CDR3 is TGTGCCAGCAGCTTAGTCCCGACAGGGAACTATGGCTACACCTTC. It translates to CASSLVPTGNYGYTF.

J is TRBJ2-5 and V is TRBV4-1, with D unresolved. CDR1 is MGHRA and CDR2 is YSYEKL in the germline V gene. Trimming stripped 1 base from V and 5 bases from J, with 11 bases between. This CDR3 is 14 amino acids long. The CDR3 spells CASSQGSDEETQYF. The CDR3 coding sequence is TGCGCCAGCAGCCAAGGCTCGGACGAGGAGACCCAGTACTTC.

In its sample, this clonotype was seen a few times. V usage is TRBV7-9 and J usage is TRBJ1-1; D is possibly TRBD1 (6 bases). In germline, CDR1 is SEHNR, CDR2 FQNEAQ (reference sequence). Trimming left V 4 bases short and J 6 bases short, with 15 bases between. This CDR3 spans 14 amino acids. CDR3 nucleotide sequence: TGTGCCAGCAGCTCCCTTCAGGGGTTCGCTGAAGCTTTCTTT. As protein: CASSSLQGFAEAFF.

The chain recombines TRBV20-1 with TRBJ2-1, with 7 positions matching TRBD2. This CDR3 spans 13 amino acids. The germline gives CDR1 DFQATT, CDR2 SNEGSKA (reference sequence). V lost 6 bases to trimming and J lost 5 bases; unmatched junction nucleotides: 7. The CDR3 DNA reads TGCAGTGCAGCACCACGGGGGGACAATGAGCAGTTCTTC. This codes for CSAAPRGDNEQFF.

The V call is TRBV20-1, the J call TRBJ2-5; D possibly corresponds to TRBD1 (7 bases). V gave up 0 bases and J gave up 2 bases, with 19 bases separating them. Germline V CDR1 and CDR2: DFQATT, SNEGSKA (reference sequence). CDR3 size: 17 residues. This CDR3 is CSARDGATGDRQETQYF. The CDR3 region has the DNA TGCAGTGCTAGAGATGGAGCGACGGGGGACAGACAAGAGACCCAGTACTTC.

The genes are TRBV29-1 and TRBJ2-1, with a tentative D call TRBD2 (6 bases). CDR1 and CDR2 (germline): SQVTM, ANQGSEA. V gave up 5 bases and J gave up 0 bases, with 14 bases separating them. This CDR3 has 15 amino acids. The CDR3 spells CSVWASESSYNEQFF. CDR3 DNA: TGCAGCGTTTGGGCTAGCGAGAGCTCCTACAATGAGCAGTTCTTC.

The chain is built from TRBV20-1 and TRBJ2-5; the match to TRBD2 covers 13 bases. Trimming took 4 bases from V and 5 from J; bases not matched to a gene: 7. Germline V gives CDR1 DFQATT, CDR2 SNEGSKA (reference sequence). This CDR3 is 15 amino acids long. The DNA for the CDR3 is TGCAGTGCTAAGACTAGCGGGAGGTCGTGGGAGACCCAGTACTTC. Translation gives CSAKTSGRSWETQYF.

In this sample, this clonotype turned up once. The genes are TRBV29-1 and TRBJ1-1; TRBD1 might be the D (5 bases). CDR1 SQVTM and CDR2 ANQGSEA come from the germline V gene. CDR3 length equals 13 residues. The germline V and J ends were trimmed by 6 bases and 0 bases, with 11 bases remaining between them. In DNA form, the CDR3 reads TGCAGCGTCGCCCAGGACATGAACACTGAAGCTTTCTTT. This encodes CSVAQDMNTEAFF. The full variable domain, with the rest looked up from reference TRBV29-1 and TRBJ1-1, is SAVISQKPSRDICQRGTSLTIQCQVDSQVTMMFWYRQQPGQSLTLIATANQGSEATYESGFVIDKFPISRPNLTFSTLTVSNMSPEDSSIYLCSVAQDMNTEAFFGQGTRLTVV.

The chain couples TRBV27 to TRBJ2-1, with D maybe TRBD2 (7 bases). Germline CDR1 MNHEY, CDR2 SMNVEV (reference sequence). V lost 6 bases and J 4 bases, leaving 19 bases between the germline ends. This CDR3 has 16 amino acids. Here the CDR3 DNA reads TGTGCCAGCAGCCTCCGGAGGGGGGGCCGGTACAATGAGCAGTTCTTC. Its translation is CASSLRRGGRYNEQFF.

The CDR3 region is CASSYSIDEQYF. The CDR3 DNA is TGTGCCAGCAGTTACTCTATCGACGAGCAGTACTTC. The chain recombines TRBV6-6 with TRBJ2-7, with no clear D. There are 12 residues in the CDR3. Germline CDR1 reads MNHNY; CDR2 reads SVGAGI (reference sequence). V was shortened by 0 bases and J by 5 bases, with 5 bases between the two germline ends.

The V gene is TRBV7-9, the J gene TRBJ2-5; 7 positions match TRBD1. J lost 1 base, V lost 5 bases, and 7 bases had no gene match. The CDR3 consists of 15 residues. Per the germline V gene, CDR1 is SEHNR and CDR2 is FQNEAQ (reference sequence). The CDR3 DNA reads as TGTGCCAGCAGCCAACACGGACAGGTCCAAGAGACCCAGTACTTC. It translates to CASSQHGQVQETQYF. The full variable domain, rest sourced from reference TRBV7-9 and TRBJ2-5, is DTGVSQNPRHKITKRGQNVTFRCDPISEHNRLYWYRQTLGQGPEFLTYFQNEAQLEKSRLLSDRFSAERPKGSFSTLEIQRTEQGDSAMYLCASSQHGQVQETQYFGPGTRLLVL.

The chain carries TRBV27 and TRBJ2-1; D might be TRBD1 (6 bases). V lost 4 bases and J 9 bases, leaving 13 bases between the germline ends. CDR3 length: 13 residues. In germline, CDR1 is MNHEY, CDR2 SMNVEV (reference sequence). The DNA of the CDR3 is TGTGCCAGCAGTTACGACGCAGGGGCTGAGCAGTTCTTC. Its protein is CASSYDAGAEQFF.

There are a few counts of this clonotype. This sequence joins TRBV29-1 and TRBJ2-4; tentative D call: TRBD1 (7 bases). The tail of the sequence fits TRBJ2-7 better, so the J call may be wrong. CDR1 is SQVTM, CDR2 ANQGSEA, per germline. The CDR3 runs 16 residues. In DNA, the CDR3 is TGCAGCGTTGAGGAGGCTCGGCAGGGGGGATCCTACGAGCAGTACTTC. It codes for CSVEEARQGGSYEQYF.

The chain has TRBV20-1 and TRBJ2-1, with 14 nucleotides matching TRBD2. CDR3 size: 14 residues. Germline CDR1 is DFQATT and CDR2 is SNEGSKA (reference sequence). As DNA, the CDR3 is TGCAGCGGCCGAGGGACTAGCGGGAGTTATGAGCAGTTCTTC. It translates to CSGRGTSGSYEQFF.

J is TRBJ2-1 and V is TRBV28; TRBD2 aligns across 9 bases. V gave up 7 bases and J gave up 14 bases; unmatched junction bases: 12. Germline CDR1 is MDHEN and CDR2 is SYDVKM. CDR3 size: 13 residues. This CDR3 is CASTYGSGRPEFF. Here the CDR3 DNA reads TGTGCCAGCACGTACGGGAGCGGGAGGCCTGAGTTCTTC. Complete variable domain (other parts from reference TRBV28 and TRBJ2-1): DVKVTQSSRYLVKRTGEKVFLECVQDMDHENMFWYRQDPGLGLRLIYFSYDVKMKEKGDIPEGYSVSREKKERFSLILESASTNQTSMYLCASTYGSGRPEFFGPGTRLTVL.

This clonotype was found a few times. The rearrangement links TRBV9 to TRBJ2-5, with D perhaps TRBD2 (6 bases). This CDR3 contains 15 residues. Trimming left V 4 bases short and J 11 bases short, with 24 bases between. The germline V gene has CDR1 SGDLS and CDR2 YYNGEE. The CDR3 bases are TGTGCCAGCAGCAAAGGAGGGCAGCCCTCTAGAAAGCAGTACTTC. Protein: CASSKGGQPSRKQYF.

This chain links TRBV6-2 or TRBV6-3 with TRBJ2-1; D possibly corresponds to TRBD2 (6 bases). There are 15 residues in the CDR3. V lost 4 bases to trimming and J lost 8 bases, with 18 bases between them. CDR1 and CDR2 (germline): MNHEY, SVGEGT. The CDR3 spells CASSFGGGVDHEQFF. Here the CDR3 DNA reads TGTGCCAGCAGTTTTGGGGGAGGAGTCGACCATGAGCAGTTCTTC.

The CDR3 reads CSARPPGRKLFF. The CDR3 DNA sequence: TGCAGCGCCCGACCCCCAGGGAGGAAACTGTTTTTT. The chain links TRBV29-1 to TRBJ1-4, with D possibly TRBD1 on 5 matching bases. The CDR3 is 12 amino acids. Germline values: CDR1 SQVTM, CDR2 ANQGSEA. Trimming cost V 7 bases and J 11 bases, with 17 bases left between them.

The J gene is TRBJ2-3, the V gene TRBV30; a possible D gene is TRBD2 (6 bases). Germline CDR1 is GTSNPN and CDR2 is SVGIG (reference sequence). This CDR3 region has 15 residues. Trimming took off 0 bases at V and 2 bases at J, with 12 bases between the two ends. The CDR3 DNA reads as TGTGCCTGGAGTGTAATCGGACTACACACAGATACGCAGTATTTT. As protein: CAWSVIGLHTDTQYF.

A note on this clonotype: This could be a read error, since a much larger clone is one nucleotide away. The J gene is TRBJ2-7, the V gene TRBV7-2; D is ambiguous. Trimming removed 2 bases from V and 2 bases from J, with 13 bases in between. This CDR3 has 15 amino acids. CDR1 and CDR2 from the germline V gene are SGHTA and FQGNSA. The CDR3 reads CASSLMPRSPYEQYF. The CDR3 DNA is TGTGCCAGCAGCTTAATGCCGAGGAGCCCCTACGAGCAGTACTTC. Drawing the rest from reference TRBV7-2 and TRBJ2-7, the complete variable domain is GAGVSQSPSNKVTEKGKDVELRCDPISGHTALYWYRQSLGQGLEFLIYFQGNSAPDKSGLPSDRFSAERTGGSVSTLTIQRTQQEDSAVYLCASSLMPRSPYEQYFGPGTRLTVT.

The table lists this clonotype with a few counts. The rearrangement joins TRBV11-1 to TRBJ2-7; 11 bases map to TRBD1. J lost 6 bases, V lost 5 bases, and 6 bases had no gene match. The CDR3 has 14 residues. The germline V gene has CDR1 SGHAT and CDR2 FQDESV (reference sequence). The CDR3 sequence is CASSTRDRGAEQYF. The CDR3 coding sequence is TGTGCCAGCAGCACCCGGGACAGGGGGGCCGAGCAGTACTTC.

This clonotype was recorded a few times. This sequence joins TRBV4-3 and TRBJ1-1; D gene uncertain. V was pared by 0 bases and J by 0 bases, with 8 bases between. CDR1 and CDR2 (germline): LGHNA, YSLEER. The CDR3 runs 15 residues. In nucleotides, the CDR3 is TGCGCCAGCAGCCAAGAACCGACTTTGAACACTGAAGCTTTCTTT. This translates into CASSQEPTLNTEAFF.

This clonotype appeared a few times. The J gene is TRBJ1-2, the V gene TRBV6-1, with D perhaps TRBD1 (5 bases). CDR3 length equals 12 residues. Trimming left V 10 bases short and J 4 bases short, with 13 bases between. In germline, CDR1 is MNHNS, CDR2 SASEGT. For the CDR3, the DNA is TGTGCCAACCGACAGATTCCCTATGGCTACACCTTC. It translates to CANRQIPYGYTF.

This chain joins TRBV28 and TRBJ2-4, with D unresolved. V was trimmed by 5 bases and J by 15 bases, leaving 20 bases between them. CDR1 and CDR2 from the germline V gene are MDHEN and SYDVKM. This CDR3 has 13 residues. CDR3 bases: TGTGCCAGCAGTCCTCGGACGGGTTCAATCAGGTACTTC. Encoded protein: CASSPRTGSIRYF.

Here the CDR3 reads CSAEETGPEGNTIYF. The CDR3 nucleotides are TGCAGCGCCGAAGAAACAGGGCCTGAAGGAAACACCATATATTTT. The chain couples TRBV29-1 to TRBJ1-3, with a weak D call TRBD1 (6 bases). Germline assignment: CDR1 SQVTM and CDR2 ANQGSEA. The CDR3 has 15 residues. V was trimmed by 7 bases and J by 4 bases, leaving 20 bases between them.

The genes are TRBV5-6 and TRBJ1-3; the D is unclear. Germline V gives CDR1 SGHDT, CDR2 YYEEEE. V was clipped by 4 bases and J by 1 base, with 12 bases between them. The CDR3 is 15 amino acids. The CDR3 DNA is TGTGCCAGCAGCCCGGGCGCGGGATCTGGAAACACCATATATTTT. This codes for CASSPGAGSGNTIYF.

This clonotype was recorded only once. J is TRBJ2-5 and V is TRBV18, with D possibly being TRBD1 (6 bases). From germline, CDR1 is KGHSH and CDR2 LQKENI. This CDR3 is built from 15 residues. The V gene lost 0 bases and the J gene lost 2 bases, with 10 bases spanning the gap. CDR3 nucleotide sequence: TGTGCCAGCTCACCACCGCACACAGGGCAAGAGACCCAGTACTTC. Translation gives CASSPPHTGQETQYF.

V gene TRBV6-1 combines with J gene TRBJ2-1, with a possible D match to TRBD1 (5 bases). Trimming took 4 bases from V and 6 from J, leaving 13 bases between them. Germline loops: CDR1 MNHNS, CDR2 SASEGT. This CDR3 has 14 residues. The CDR3 DNA reads TGTGCCAGCAGTGTGGACAAGGGGTTCAATGAGCAGTTCTTC. It specifies CASSVDKGFNEQFF.

This chain's CDR3 is CSASHDRAGETQYF. CDR3 bases: TGCAGTGCTAGCCATGACAGGGCGGGAGAGACCCAGTACTTC. The J gene is TRBJ2-5, the V gene TRBV20-1, with 7 bases matching TRBD1. V lost 3 bases to trimming and J lost 4 bases; unmatched junction nucleotides: 8. Germline assignment: CDR1 DFQATT and CDR2 SNEGSKA (reference sequence). The CDR3 sequence is 14 residues long.